This is a list of T cell receptor beta chains from one sample in a study of blood T cell repertoires in COVID-19. The assay was immunoSEQ multiplex PCR, and TCRdb's table has in-frame clones only and misses some. Found here are a few hundred thousand clones, around 84% of them singletons; the top ten hold approximately 10%. The sample comprised peripheral blood. These receptors were collected from a man in his fifties or sixties with active or convalescent COVID-19. Each CDR3 is given with its conserved first and last residue.

V gene,J gene,CDR3 protein
TRBV11-2,TRBJ1-2,CASSSRQSGYTF
TRBV6-2/TRBV6-3,TRBJ1-6,CASSYQARSPLHF
TRBV11-2,TRBJ2-5,CASSLGGLRETQYF
TRBV7-2,TRBJ1-2,CASSSGLTGTSIYGYTF
TRBV5-7,TRBJ2-7,CASSLAGTGYEQYF
TRBV5-1,TRBJ2-2,CASSLLSGGYTGELFF
TRBV3-1/TRBV3-2,TRBJ1-2,CASSQDLQGSYGYTF
TRBV2,TRBJ2-1,CASSAGTGGIYEQFF
TRBV27,TRBJ1-1,CASSPGGLGTEAFF
TRBV18,TRBJ1-4,CASSDKDRAGDATNEKLFF
TRBV11-2,TRBJ2-3,CASSFRQALGGTQYF
TRBV5-1,TRBJ2-1,CASSGGFSGAGNEQFF